This passage covers 14 T cell receptor beta chains from one sample sequenced in a study of shared clonotypes between healthy human individuals. Assay used: immunoSEQ multiplex PCR; TCRdb lists only in-frame clones, some missing. The sample has some 2,000,000 clones, roughly 94% seen once. Naivety among CD8 cells was defined by CD45RO negativity and positive CCR7 selection, thereby excluding terminally differentiated effector memory CD45RA+ cells. The sample taken for sequencing was naive CD8+ T cells sorted from blood. The source is a man aged 18 to 30 in good health.

This clone was counted a single time. The V and J genes are TRBV2 and TRBJ2-5; the match to TRBD1 covers 8 bases. V was clipped by 4 bases and J by 5 bases; unmatched bases: 3. Germline V gene lookup returns CDR1 SNHLY and CDR2 FYNNEI. This CDR3 has 13 amino acids. The CDR3 protein is CASSGTGMETQYF. The CDR3 DNA follows: TGTGCCAGCAGTGGGACAGGGATGGAGACCCAGTACTTC. Using reference TRBV2 and TRBJ2-5 for the parts outside the CDR3, the full variable domain is EPEVTQTPSHQVTQMGQEVILRCVPISNHLYFYWYRQILGQKVEFLVSFYNNEISEKSEIFDDQFSVERPDGSNFTLKIRSTKLEDSAMYFCASSGTGMETQYFGPGTRLLVL.

This chain links TRBV6-5 with TRBJ2-7; 7 bases agree with TRBD2. The CDR3 has 15 residues. Looked up from germline, CDR1 is MNHEY and CDR2 is SVGAGI. With V trimmed by 7 bases and J by 3 bases, 12 bases remained unmatched. The CDR3 spells CASTTRSGDRYEQYF. Written as DNA, the CDR3 is TGTGCCAGCACTACTAGAAGCGGGGACCGCTACGAGCAGTACTTC.

V is TRBV19 and J is TRBJ2-2, with 7 bases matching TRBD2. The V segment lost 8 bases and the J segment 1 base; nucleotides outside the gene matches: 13. The CDR3 totals 17 residues. Germline CDR1 and CDR2: LNHDA and SQIVND (reference sequence). The CDR3 sequence: CASLQGSSGENTGELFF. The CDR3 DNA reads as TGTGCCAGTCTTCAGGGATCTAGCGGTGAGAACACCGGGGAGCTGTTTTTT.

The chain is built from TRBV18 and TRBJ2-7; TRBD1 matches 10 bases. Germline V gene data show CDR1 as KGHSH and CDR2 as LQKENI. CDR3 size: 15 residues. The trim removed 2 bases at V and 2 bases at J, leaving 3 bases unmatched. Here the CDR3 reads CASSPGTGAPYEQYF. The CDR3 nucleotides are TGTGCCAGCTCACCAGGGACAGGGGCTCCCTACGAGCAGTACTTC.

This sequence joins TRBV27 and TRBJ2-7, with 9 bases fitting TRBD1. CDR1 and CDR2 (germline): MNHEY, SMNVEV (reference sequence). The CDR3 has 14 residues. After removal of 9 bases from V and 0 bases from J, the junction contained 6 bases not matched to a gene. The CDR3 bases are TGTGCCAGTGGGCCGGGACAGGGCTCCTACGAGCAGTACTTC. Its protein product is CASGPGQGSYEQYF.

The rearrangement uses TRBV6-5 and TRBJ1-5, with D uncertain. Germline loops: CDR1 MNHEY, CDR2 SVGAGI. Deletions cut 4 bases from V and 6 bases from J, with 10 bases between. The CDR3 is made up of 13 amino acids. CDR3 DNA sequence: TGTGCCAGCAGTTCCTCAGGTCTTCAGCCCCAGCATTTT. It encodes CASSSSGLQPQHF.

V usage is TRBV7-6 and J usage is TRBJ2-5; TRBD1 matches 8 bases. The CDR3 covers 15 residues. J gave up 5 bases and V 5 bases, and 10 bases lay outside the gene matches. The germline V gene has CDR1 SGHVS and CDR2 FNYEAQ. The CDR3 coding sequence is TGTGCCAGCAGCCCCGCGGACAGGGAAGACGAGACCCAGTACTTC. Amino acids: CASSPADREDETQYF. The full variable domain, its missing parts supplied by reference TRBV7-6 and TRBJ2-5, is GAGVSQSPRYKVTKRGQDVALRCDPISGHVSLYWYRQALGQGPEFLTYFNYEAQQDKSGLPNDRFSAERPEGSISTLTIQRTEQRDSAMYRCASSPADREDETQYFGPGTRLLVL.

As DNA, the CDR3 is TGTGCCAGCGTGGGCCCGGGAAGCACAGATACGCAGTATTTT. Its translation: CASVGPGSTDTQYF. The chain uses TRBV2 and TRBJ2-3; tentatively, D is TRBD2 (5 bases). The CDR3 is made up of 14 amino acids. Germline V gives CDR1 SNHLY, CDR2 FYNNEI. Trimming shortened V by 8 bases and J by 0 bases, and 12 bases separated the two germline ends.

This clone was picked up one time. The J gene is TRBJ2-1, the V gene TRBV5-6; 9 nucleotides line up with TRBD2. Germline V gives CDR1 SGHDT, CDR2 YYEEEE. J was trimmed by 4 bases and V by 4 bases; bases with no gene match: 6. The CDR3 is 15 residues long. The CDR3: CASSPTSGLYNEQFF. The CDR3 DNA sequence: TGTGCCAGCAGCCCGACTAGCGGACTTTACAATGAGCAGTTCTTC.

The chain is built from TRBV10-2 and TRBJ1-1; unclear D gene. V gave up 4 bases and J gave up 11 bases, with 8 bases separating them. Looked up from germline, CDR1 is WSHSY and CDR2 is SAAADI. This CDR3 contains 10 residues. The CDR3 is CASSAGLAFF. The DNA for the CDR3 is TGCGCCAGCAGTGCTGGGTTGGCTTTCTTT.

The chain has TRBV6-6 and TRBJ2-5; a weak D match, TRBD2 (6 bases). CDR1 is MNHNY and CDR2 is SVGAGI in the germline V gene (reference sequence). Trimming removed 1 base from V and 1 base from J, with 7 bases in between. The CDR3 runs to 14 residues. CDR3 DNA: TGTGCCAGCAGTTACTTCGGGAGCCAAGAGACCCAGTACTTC. Translating gives CASSYFGSQETQYF.

For this clone: A much larger clone sits a single nucleotide away, making a read error possible. Other DNA sequences in the sample encode the same CDR3. This chain links TRBV9 with TRBJ1-1; D might be TRBD1 (5 bases). The V end lost 0 bases, the J end lost 5 bases, and 8 bases lay between the germline ends. From germline, CDR1 is SGDLS and CDR2 YYNGEE. The CDR3 loop spans 13 amino acids. The chain's CDR3 is CASSVGGATEAFF. The CDR3 DNA follows: TGTGCCAGCAGCGTAGGAGGGGCAACTGAAGCTTTCTTT.

V gene TRBV28 combines with J gene TRBJ2-5, with D unresolved. CDR1 and CDR2 from the germline V gene are MDHEN and SYDVKM. There are 15 residues in the CDR3. Trimming took 7 bases from V and 2 from J, leaving 17 bases between them. CDR3 DNA sequence: TGTGCCAGCACCCCCTTCCCCTCAGGTCAAGAGACCCAGTACTTC. It encodes CASTPFPSGQETQYF.

V usage is TRBV27 and J usage is TRBJ1-1; D call uncertain. The CDR3 runs to 16 residues. The ends were cut back, 3 bases at V and 0 bases at J, with 14 bases in the middle. CDR1 and CDR2 (germline): MNHEY, SMNVEV (reference sequence). The DNA of the CDR3 is TGTGCCAGCAGTTTGAACGCGAAGTGGATGAACACTGAAGCTTTCTTT. Translation: CASSLNAKWMNTEAFF.